A selection of T cell receptor beta chains follows, all from one sample in a study of cytomegalovirus exposure and HLA in healthy donors. Data came from immunoSEQ multiplex PCR; TCRdb stores just in-frame clones and leaves some out. The sample consists of some 200,000 clones, more than 75% of them appearing once. Specimen: PBMCs. The source of these receptors is a girl in the first two years of life in good health and CMV-seronegative. The CDR3 runs from the conserved cysteine through the conserved F or W. D genes are given only for firm matches. Only part of the rows carry a size: once, few, many, or a class if the clone is expanded.

d_gene: -
abundance: -
v_gene: TRBV5-6
j_gene: TRBJ1-5
CDR3aa: CASSRRGGGLHQPQHF
CDR3nt: TGTGCCAGCAGCCGGCGGGGGGGCGGCCTACATCAGCCCCAGCATTTT

d_gene: TRBD2
abundance: -
v_gene: TRBV9
j_gene: TRBJ2-5
CDR3aa: CASSVAAGVIETQYF
CDR3nt: TGTGCCAGCAGCGTAGCTGCGGGGGTAATAGAGACCCAGTACTTC

d_gene: -
abundance: -
v_gene: TRBV7-9
j_gene: TRBJ2-5
CDR3aa: CSSSPPTGPQETQYF
CDR3nt: TGTTCCAGCAGCCCTCCGACAGGTCCTCAAGAGACCCAGTACTTC

d_gene: -
abundance: -
v_gene: TRBV19
j_gene: TRBJ2-1
CDR3aa: CASSRQFFEQFF
CDR3nt: TGTGCCAGTAGTAGACAGTTCTTTGAGCAGTTCTTC

d_gene: -
abundance: -
v_gene: TRBV9
j_gene: TRBJ1-4
CDR3aa: CASSIGLPPDEKLFF
CDR3nt: TGTGCCAGCAGTATCGGACTGCCTCCGGATGAAAAACTGTTTTTT

d_gene: -
abundance: -
v_gene: TRBV5-1
j_gene: TRBJ1-4
CDR3aa: CASMIGSGVLNEKLFF
CDR3nt: TGCGCCAGCATGATTGGATCCGGGGTTCTGAATGAAAAACTGTTTTTT

d_gene: -
abundance: -
v_gene: TRBV10-1
j_gene: TRBJ1-1
CDR3aa: CASSERRQMKNTEAFF
CDR3nt: TGCGCCAGCAGTGAGCGTCGACAGATGAAGAACACTGAAGCTTTCTTT

d_gene: -
abundance: -
v_gene: TRBV15
j_gene: TRBJ2-1
CDR3aa: CATSRAGRGGNEQFF
CDR3nt: TGTGCCACCAGCAGAGCGGGACGGGGAGGCAATGAGCAGTTCTTC

d_gene: -
abundance: -
v_gene: TRBV6-1
j_gene: TRBJ2-4
CDR3aa: CASRQGFQYF
CDR3nt: TGTGCCAGCAGACAGGGTTTTCAGTACTTC

d_gene: -
abundance: -
v_gene: TRBV29-1
j_gene: TRBJ2-7
CDR3aa: CSVESDYEQYF
CDR3nt: TGCAGCGTTGAGTCAGACTACGAGCAGTACTTC

d_gene: -
abundance: -
v_gene: TRBV4-1
j_gene: TRBJ1-2
CDR3aa: CASSQDRVGYGYTF
CDR3nt: TGCGCCAGCAGCCAAGACAGGGTTGGCTATGGCTACACCTTC

d_gene: TRBD1
abundance: -
v_gene: TRBV6-5
j_gene: TRBJ1-5
CDR3aa: CASSYSSAGGQPQHF
CDR3nt: TGTGCCAGCAGTTACTCCTCGGCAGGGGGGCAGCCCCAGCATTTT

d_gene: TRBD1
abundance: -
v_gene: TRBV25-1
j_gene: TRBJ1-5
CDR3aa: CASSERQGRQPQHF
CDR3nt: TGTGCCAGCAGTGAAAGACAGGGTAGACAGCCCCAGCATTTT

d_gene: -
abundance: once
v_gene: TRBV19
j_gene: TRBJ2-3
CDR3aa: CASSQGTDTQYF
CDR3nt: TGTGCCAGTAGCCAGGGCACAGATACGCAGTATTTT

d_gene: TRBD2
abundance: -
v_gene: TRBV6-6
j_gene: TRBJ2-7
CDR3aa: CASSRRPGGHYEQYF
CDR3nt: TGTGCCAGCAGCCGACGGCCGGGGGGGCACTACGAGCAGTACTTC

d_gene: TRBD2
abundance: -
v_gene: TRBV11-2
j_gene: TRBJ2-1
CDR3aa: CASSLQGLAGFEQFF
CDR3nt: TGTGCCAGCAGCTTGCAAGGACTAGCGGGGTTTGAGCAGTTCTTC

d_gene: TRBD1
abundance: -
v_gene: TRBV30
j_gene: TRBJ1-2
CDR3aa: CAWGQGQGYIYGYTF
CDR3nt: TGTGCCTGGGGCCAAGGACAGGGATATATCTATGGCTACACCTTC

d_gene: -
abundance: few
v_gene: TRBV30
j_gene: TRBJ1-3
CDR3aa: CAWSQGGNTIYF
CDR3nt: TGTGCCTGGAGTCAGGGTGGAAACACCATATATTTT

d_gene: -
abundance: few
v_gene: TRBV5-6
j_gene: TRBJ2-5
CDR3aa: CASSLVSTQETQYF
CDR3nt: TGTGCCAGCAGCTTAGTTTCCACACAAGAGACCCAGTACTTC

d_gene: TRBD2
abundance: -
v_gene: TRBV7-9
j_gene: TRBJ2-5
CDR3aa: CASSPVSGTSGETQYF
CDR3nt: TGTGCCAGCAGCCCAGTTAGCGGGACTAGCGGAGAGACCCAGTACTTC

d_gene: -
abundance: -
v_gene: TRBV15
j_gene: TRBJ1-5
CDR3aa: CATSRDFQGRNQPQHF
CDR3nt: TGTGCCACCAGCAGAGATTTCCAGGGCCGCAATCAGCCCCAGCATTTT

d_gene: -
abundance: -
v_gene: TRBV10-3
j_gene: TRBJ2-1
CDR3aa: CAITPSVLNEQFF
CDR3nt: TGTGCCATCACCCCTAGCGTGCTTAATGAGCAGTTCTTC